This record concerns one T cell receptor beta chain sequence. Its cognate antigen has yet to be identified. Base qualities are not recorded, but no much larger clone differs from it by a single base. The library relied on multiplex PCR. Sequencer: Illumina HiSeq 4000. TCR beta libraries were built with iRepertoire HTBI primers and Arm-PCR amplification of CDR3 regions. Before sequencing, the PCR products underwent gel purification. The study's processing was this. Gene usage analysis of CDR3 amino acid clonotypes used the roughly 60 TRBV and about 13 TRBJ segments found across samples. COPE and FqMerger were used to merge the filtered high-quality paired reads into contigs. BLAST was used to align contigs to IMGT TRBV, TRBD and TRBJ reference genes, and CDR3 was defined according to IMGT. Any clonotype with a frequency above 0.1% was classified as a highly expanded clone. Shannon entropy was used to measure repertoire diversity, and the Gini coefficient was used to measure V-J evenness. A clonotype was considered public if more than one individual shared it. TCRdb applied fastp at Q25 and MiXCR to the public reads, then kept only in-frame beta chains. Identical CDR3 protein sequences are pooled into one entry, listed with their most common genes and DNA. The V and J calls here are based on TCRdb, not the publication. The table for this sample lists 350,000 to 450,000 distinct CDR3 sequences; approximately 12% of them were counted only once. The biggest ten clones account for approximately 19% of the sample.

The sample is drawn from a study of regulatory T cells in long-lasting Graves disease (dated by TCRdb to the early 2020s). Background for the entire study: Newly diagnosed Graves' disease patients had taken antithyroid drugs for less than 3 months. This study used TCR sequencing and RNA sequencing of peripheral blood to compare persistent Graves' disease patients against newly diagnosed Graves' disease patients. The study was conducted in China and was registered as a clinical trial. A total of 33 samples were covered by TCR sequencing, comprising about 13 persistent and 20 newly diagnosed Graves' disease patients.

The time point label, as the study defines it: newly diagnosed GD, antithyroid drugs for less than 3 months. For both TCR sequencing and RNA sequencing, RNA was extracted from PBMCs in TRIzol. The diagnosis of Graves' disease was made according to American Thyroid Association guidelines. Patients for the study were recruited at an endocrinology department in Xi'an, China. Each patient gave approximately 9 milliliters of peripheral blood, collected in an EDTA anticoagulant tube. PBMCs were isolated by Ficoll Paque Plus density gradient separation without further T cell sorting. RNA quality was checked with an Agilent 2100 Bioanalyzer and agarose gel, and concentration with a NanoDrop 2000. V is shortened by 1 base, J by 4 bases, and the region joining them spans 14 bases. From the germline V gene, CDR1 is SQVTM and CDR2 is ANQGSEA. Reading from cysteine to phenylalanine, the CDR3 counts 15 amino acids. Here the CDR3 DNA is all that survives: 45 bases in frame from base 1.

The paper's findings and limits, for the study overall: A larger number of public clonotypes was shared among persistent patients (more than 2,500) than among newly diagnosed patients (around 880). Only the TCR beta chain was sequenced and analyzed. Because the primary lesion, thyroid tissue, could not be accessed, the study looked at peripheral blood alone. Compared with newly diagnosed patients, persistent Graves' disease patients had lower TCR Shannon entropy and fewer highly expanded clones, which suggests clonal expansion. Preferential use of TRBV28, TRBJ1-2 and TRBJ2-5 was observed in persistent disease, whereas TRBV20-1 and TRBJ2-1 were favored in newly diagnosed disease. The small sample size was acknowledged by the authors as a limitation that may reduce accuracy.

The same sample was also used in a study of T cells in Graves' hyperthyroidism and ophthalmopathy. As the second publication notes: A patient counted as having stable Graves' hyperthyroidism if no progression to ophthalmopathy occurred over 18 months of follow-up. Hyperthyroidism patients were newly diagnosed, had a disease duration of under 2 months, and were aged 18 to 65 years. Patients with uncontrolled infections, other autoimmune diseases, pregnancy or lactation were excluded. Diagnoses were based on clinical symptoms, serum thyroxine and TRAb, thyroid ultrasound and orbital computed tomography. The first round of RT-PCR for the TCR CDR3 was performed with the HTBI primer set and the Qiagen OneStep RT-PCR kit. Blood samples also contained most of the expanded thyroid clonotypes (frequency above 0.001), which suggests that blood repertoires may reflect thyroid immune responses. A 13 V-J signature model separated ophthalmopathy from stable hyperthyroidism, with 87.88% sensitivity and 81.08% specificity in cross-validation and 80%/75% in testing. During validation, the model predicted progression to ophthalmopathy a median of around 7 months ahead of onset, with around 70% sensitivity and around 72% specificity. To identify TCR V-J signatures that set the groups apart, the researchers used a discovery cohort of about a hundred patients, made up of 40 to 45 with Graves' ophthalmopathy and about 55 with stable Graves' hyperthyroidism. Prospective prediction of ophthalmopathy was tested in an independent validation cohort consisting of 18 to 20 hyperthyroidism patients and 15 or so patients who later progressed to ophthalmopathy. For training and testing, the approximately 97 patients in the discovery cohort were randomly divided in a 7:3 ratio. In addition, the study compared T-cell repertoires in thyroid tissue and in blood from several Graves' hyperthyroidism patients. Following sampling, methimazole starting at 30 mg daily was given to hyperthyroidism patients, and high-dose intravenous methylprednisolone was given to ophthalmopathy patients. The libraries were constructed in a second round of multiplex PCR and then size-selected and purified. Libraries were sequenced paired-end with 100 bp reads on an Illumina HiSeq2000. SOAPnuke was used to process the raw data, with reads discarded if the reads contained adapters or uncalled bases, had a mean Phred below 15, or lacked an exact constant-primer or identifier match. COPE v1.2.5 was used to merge high-quality paired reads, and clonotypes were defined as unique nucleotide sequences. MiTCR v1.1 was used to align the clonotypes against IMGT TRBV, TRBD and TRBJ reference segments. The analysis was restricted to V-J combinations with a frequency above 0.0001, which together covered about 99% of the repertoires. The TCS score was defined as the ratio of F50 (clonal expansion) to E x V (chaos), calculated using BLOSUM62-based TCRdist between CDR3 peptides within each V-J. Welch's t-statistics and random forest reduced 514 V-J features to some 14, which were used in a naive Bayes classifier (R e1071). Sample size was not statistically predetermined, and investigators were not blinded to group allocation. According to the paper, TCR Vbeta CDR3 sequencing was carried out on over 130 peripheral blood samples, which came from 40 to 45 ophthalmopathy, around 74 hyperthyroidism and 17 progressor patients.

This receptor was taken from a woman aged 18-29 years with Graves disease. Donor details come from another sample of the same person, matched by shared clones. This material consisted of peripheral blood mononuclear cells (PBMCs), taken at new diagnosis, from a patient treated with antithyroid drugs. Here the chain combines TRBV29-1 and TRBJ2-1; the D gene cannot be resolved reliably. The encoded CDR3 is CSVEGSDASYNEQFF. The sequenced DNA is TGCAGCGTTGAAGGGAGTGATGCTTCATACAATGAGCAGTTCTTC.